This T cell receptor (beta chain) was identified in a study of cytomegalovirus exposure and HLA in healthy donors. Study results and limitations: Follow-up analysis later connected one missense variant in DCLRE1C with trimming of TCR beta V- and J-genes.

The V and J ends lost 1 base and 4 bases, in that order; junction bases with no gene match: 7. CDR1 is SGHRS, CDR2 YFSETQ, per germline. The CDR3 has 15 amino acids. PCR primers comprised 60 Vbeta and 13 Jbeta primers. Sequenced by immunoSEQ multiplex PCR; TCRdb stores in-frame clones only, minus some. Among tens of thousands of clones listed, over 60% were seen once. This clone appeared a few times. Antigen unknown. This receptor was obtained from a man aged 35-49 years in good health and CMV-seronegative. The sample comprised PBMCs. V is TRBV5-1 and J is TRBJ1-1, with 7 bases aligning to TRBD1. CDR3: CASSLSAGGGTEAFF. CDR3 nucleotide sequence: TGCGCCAGCAGCTTGTCCGCAGGGGGAGGCACTGAAGCTTTCTTT.